The 10 T cell receptor beta chains below were found in one sample sequenced in a study of blood T cell repertoires in COVID-19. The protocol was immunoSEQ multiplex PCR, while the TCRdb copy is restricted to in-frame clones and leaves out a portion. The sample lists 360,000 or so clones, about four fifths occurring once. The specimen sequenced was PBMCs or T cells enriched from blood (not recorded which). All receptors come from a woman aged 45-65 years who had recovered from COVID-19.

This chain joins TRBV7-2 and TRBJ2-3; D not certain. CDR1 is SGHTA, CDR2 FQGNSA, per germline. The V end lost 1 base, the J end lost 0 bases, and 5 bases lay between the germline ends. The CDR3 has 14 residues. The CDR3 region has the DNA TGTGCCAGCAGCTTAGGAGCTAGCACAGATACGCAGTATTTT. Its protein product is CASSLGASTDTQYF.

The chain is built from TRBV5-5 and TRBJ1-2; 9 bases align to TRBD1. CDR1 and CDR2 from the germline V gene are SGHKS and YYEKEE (reference sequence). V trimming: 6 bases; J trimming: 5 bases; junction bases outside the gene matches: 11. This CDR3 comprises 15 residues. The CDR3 bases are TGTGCCAGCATCTGGGCCGTGGGGACAGGGTATGGCTACACCTTC. It yields the protein CASIWAVGTGYGYTF.

With respect to this clone: Distinct nucleotide sequences in the sample also encode this CDR3. The V gene is TRBV5-6, the J gene TRBJ2-4, with 11 bases aligning to TRBD2. V shed 2 bases and J 3 bases; nucleotides not matched to a gene: 1. There are 15 residues in the CDR3. The germline CDR1 and CDR2 sequences are SGHDT and YYEEEE. This CDR3 reads CASSLLAGDKNIQYF. Here the CDR3 DNA reads TGTGCCAGCAGCTTACTAGCGGGAGACAAAAACATTCAGTACTTC. The whole variable domain, filled in from reference TRBV5-6 and TRBJ2-4, reads DAGVTQSPTHLIKTRGQQVTLRCSPKSGHDTVSWYQQALGQGPQFIFQYYEEEERQRGNFPDRFSGHQFPNYSSELNVNALLLGDSALYLCASSLLAGDKNIQYFGAGTRLSVL.

The chain combines TRBV7-6 with TRBJ1-1; D is possibly TRBD1 (5 bases). Germline values: CDR1 SGHVS, CDR2 FNYEAQ. The ends were cut back, 0 bases at V and 0 bases at J, with 14 bases in the middle. The CDR3 runs to 17 residues. CDR3 sequence (DNA): TGTGCCAGCAGCTTAGCGAGGAGGGGCGACATGAACACTGAAGCTTTCTTT. This sequence encodes CASSLARRGDMNTEAFF.

The chain links TRBV5-6 to TRBJ1-4; D is possibly TRBD1 (5 bases). The germline V gene encodes CDR1 SGHDT and CDR2 YYEEEE. The CDR3 is 15 residues long. V was clipped by 4 bases and J by 4 bases, with 14 bases between them. The CDR3 sequence: CASSLAQAYNEKLFF. The CDR3 DNA sequence: TGTGCCAGCAGCCTGGCACAGGCTTATAATGAAAAACTGTTTTTT.

This chain joins TRBV30 and TRBJ2-7; perhaps TRBD2 as D (6 bases). V lost 3 bases to trimming and J lost 3 bases, with 15 bases between them. The CDR3 spans 14 residues. Germline CDR1 reads GTSNPN; CDR2 reads SVGIG (reference sequence). CDR3 residues: CAWRLGTGVYEQYF. CDR3 nucleotide sequence: TGTGCCTGGAGGCTTGGGACGGGGGTCTACGAGCAGTACTTC.

The V and J genes are TRBV14 and TRBJ2-5; D unresolved. CDR3 length equals 13 residues. Trimming stripped 2 bases from V and 5 bases from J, with 9 bases between. Germline-derived CDR1 and CDR2 are SGHDN and FVKESK. CDR3 in DNA: TGTGCCAGCAGCCAACAGGTCGCGGAGACCCAGTACTTC. This encodes CASSQQVAETQYF.

V gene TRBV25-1 combines with J gene TRBJ2-2; D possibly corresponds to TRBD2 (6 bases). V shed 4 bases and J shed 3 bases, with 15 bases lying between them. Germline loops: CDR1 MGHDK, CDR2 SYGVNS. The CDR3 has 16 amino acids. This chain's CDR3 is CASSASPGTYTGELFF. DNA for the CDR3: TGTGCCAGCAGTGCCTCCCCCGGGACTTACACCGGGGAGCTGTTTTTT. The full variable domain, rest sourced from reference TRBV25-1 and TRBJ2-2, is EADIYQTPRYLVIGTGKKITLECSQTMGHDKMYWYQQDPGMELHLIHYSYGVNSTEKGDLSSESTVSRIRTEHFPLTLESARPSHTSQYLCASSASPGTYTGELFFGEGSRLTVL.

V usage is TRBV19 and J usage is TRBJ1-4; 7 nucleotides line up with TRBD1. This CDR3 is built from 14 residues. From germline, CDR1 is LNHDA and CDR2 SQIVND (reference sequence). V trimming: 3 bases; J trimming: 4 bases; junction bases outside the gene matches: 2. The DNA for the CDR3 is TGTGCCAGTAGTATCGGACAGGTTAATGAAAAACTGTTTTTT. This translates into CASSIGQVNEKLFF.

V usage is TRBV5-5 and J usage is TRBJ1-1; 8 nucleotides line up with TRBD1. This CDR3 contains 16 residues. V lost 3 bases, J lost 4 bases, and 11 bases stayed unmatched. The germline CDR1 and CDR2 sequences are SGHKS and YYEKEE (reference sequence). CDR3 DNA sequence: TGTGCCAGCAGCTACCAGGGGGCAGTTGAACGCACTGAAGCTTTCTTT. It is translated as CASSYQGAVERTEAFF.